This T cell receptor beta chain was sequenced during a study of T-cell memory formation after mild COVID-19. Study-level background: TCR clusters were mostly donor specific. Findings and caveats of the study: Confirmation of SARS-CoV-2 specificity was lacking for second-wave clones peaking day 37. Contracting clones, day 15 to 85, had balanced CD4/CD8, and later expanders favored CD4+. Contracting CD4+ clones sat mainly in CM and EM; CD8+ in EMRA.

One entry per CDR3 protein results from TCRdb running MiXCR on the 5' RACE reads. The profile shows about 560,000 distinct CDR3 sequences, roughly 17% of them singletons. This clonotype has only a few counts. Its antigen is unknown. Germline lookup yields CDR1 SGHAT and CDR2 FQNNGV. This CDR3 region has 14 residues. Germline trimming cut 7 bases from V and 4 bases from J; bases unmatched to any gene: 3. The source material was PBMCs or a T cell subset sorted from them (not recorded which). The TCR comes from an adult woman who had mild COVID-19 (a few samples of this study predate the infection). Cell type and time point are not known. The chain uses TRBV11-2 and TRBJ1-6; TRBD1 matches at 8 bases. The DNA for the CDR3 is TGTGCCAGCATGGGACAGGTGTATAATTCACCCCTCCACTTT. As protein: CASMGQVYNSPLHF.